The 31 T cell receptor beta chains given below trace back to one sample, sequenced in a study of shared clonotypes between healthy human individuals. TCRdb's copy holds only in-frame clones and misses some; the assay was immunoSEQ multiplex PCR. The sample yields more than 1 million clones, approximately 80% seen once. The sample comprised memory CD4+ T cells from PBMCs. Indicated subset: CD45RA-negative fraction. The source of these receptors is a man between 18 and 35 years old in good health. Some clones in this sample may be carry-over from other donors' samples.

V and J are TRBV7-2 and TRBJ2-7, with TRBD2 matching over 9 bases. Germline V lookup: CDR1 SGHTA, CDR2 FQGNSA. CDR3 length: 14 amino acids. Losses at the gene ends were 2 bases for V and 3 bases for J; bases not matched to a gene: 2. The chain's CDR3 is CASSLKAGGYEQYF. CDR3 bases: TGTGCCAGCAGCTTAAAAGCGGGAGGCTACGAGCAGTACTTC.

The rearrangement links TRBV13 to TRBJ2-3, with 9 bases fitting TRBD1. Trimming took 5 bases from V and 4 from J; bases not matched to a gene: 10. CDR3 length equals 16 residues. Germline CDR1 PRHDT, CDR2 FYEKMQ (reference sequence). The chain's CDR3 is CASSADRGVRADTQYF. The CDR3 DNA reads TGTGCCAGCAGCGCGGACAGGGGTGTTCGGGCAGATACGCAGTATTTT.

About this clone itself: Other DNA sequences in this specimen translate into the identical CDR3. V gene TRBV11-3 combines with J gene TRBJ2-2; D remains unclear. V shed 2 bases and J shed 2 bases, with 6 bases lying between them. Germline CDR1 and CDR2: SGHNT and YENEEA. CDR3 size: 14 residues. CDR3 in amino acids: CASSLLRNTGELFF. In DNA, the CDR3 is TGTGCCAGCAGCTTATTACGTAACACCGGGGAGCTGTTTTTT.

The V gene is TRBV29-1, the J gene TRBJ2-3; D is possibly TRBD1 (5 bases). The length of the CDR3 is 13 residues. The ends were cut back, 1 base at V and 11 bases at J, with 16 bases in the middle. The germline gives CDR1 SQVTM, CDR2 ANQGSEA. CDR3 coding DNA: TGCAGCGTTGAAGGCCCCTTACAGGTTAAGCAGTATTTT. This translates into CSVEGPLQVKQYF.

The V call is TRBV6-6, the J call TRBJ1-3; no firm D call. CDR3 length: 14 amino acids. Trimming pared 6 bases from V and 4 bases from J, leaving 13 bases between. Germline CDR1 reads MNHNY; CDR2 reads SVGAGI (reference sequence). The CDR3 DNA is TGTGCCAGCAGGCCCAGCGCGTCCGGAAACACCATATATTTT. Protein: CASRPSASGNTIYF.

V is TRBV25-1 and J is TRBJ2-1; tentative D call: TRBD2 (6 bases). V lost 2 bases, J lost 2 bases, and 16 bases lay in between. Germline CDR1 is MGHDK and CDR2 is SYGVNS. The CDR3 has 17 residues. The CDR3 bases are TGTGCCAGCAGTGAAGGTGGCGGGGCCGTTCCCTACAATGAGCAGTTCTTC. As protein: CASSEGGGAVPYNEQFF.

This clone has a handful of counts. This chain joins TRBV5-1 and TRBJ1-2, with D unresolved. V lost 0 bases, J lost 4 bases, and 16 bases lay in between. Germline CDR1 is SGHRS and CDR2 is YFSETQ. This CDR3 has 16 residues. Here the CDR3 reads CASSLALGQSTYGYTF. The CDR3 nucleotides are TGCGCCAGCAGCTTGGCCTTGGGCCAGAGCACCTATGGCTACACCTTC.

The J gene is TRBJ1-6, the V gene TRBV7-2; D is undetermined. This CDR3 comprises 13 residues. Germline V CDR1 and CDR2: SGHTA, FQGNSA. The germline V and J ends were trimmed by 3 bases and 7 bases, with 7 bases remaining between them. The CDR3 sequence: CASSFVGNSPLHF. The CDR3 region has the DNA TGTGCCAGCAGCTTCGTGGGGAATTCACCCCTCCACTTT. The full variable domain, with the rest looked up from reference TRBV7-2 and TRBJ1-6, is GAGVSQSPSNKVTEKGKDVELRCDPISGHTALYWYRQSLGQGLEFLIYFQGNSAPDKSGLPSDRFSAERTGGSVSTLTIQRTQQEDSAVYLCASSFVGNSPLHFGNGTRLTVT.

In this sample, this clone turned up once. J is TRBJ2-3 and V is TRBV5-1, with D hard to call. With 0 bases removed from V and 0 bases from J, the gap between germline ends came to 8 bases. CDR1 is SGHRS and CDR2 is YFSETQ in the germline V gene. This CDR3 has 15 residues. In nucleotides, the CDR3 is TGCGCCAGCAGCTTGGACGTAACTAGCACAGATACGCAGTATTTT. The encoded protein is CASSLDVTSTDTQYF.

The chain uses TRBV28 and TRBJ2-3; D is perhaps TRBD2 (5 bases). Germline assignment: CDR1 MDHEN and CDR2 SYDVKM. Trimming left V 3 bases short and J 6 bases short, with 13 bases between. This CDR3 region has 14 residues. This CDR3 reads CASSLGSVRDTQYF. The CDR3 DNA is TGTGCCAGCAGTTTGGGTAGCGTAAGGGATACGCAGTATTTT.

V is TRBV5-1 and J is TRBJ2-3; D possibly uses TRBD1 or TRBD2 (5 bases each). V was cut by 2 bases and J by 4 bases, with 11 bases left in between. Germline V gene data show CDR1 as SGHRS and CDR2 as YFSETQ. The CDR3 extends over 14 amino acids. The CDR3 nucleotides read TGCGCCAGCAGCTTTCGGGACCCGCCAGATACGCAGTATTTT. Protein: CASSFRDPPDTQYF. The whole variable domain, remainder taken from reference TRBV5-1 and TRBJ2-3, is KAGVTQTPRYLIKTRGQQVTLSCSPISGHRSVSWYQQTPGQGLQFLFEYFSETQRNKGNFPGRFSGRQFSNSRSEMNVSTLELGDSALYLCASSFRDPPDTQYFGPGTRLTVL.

The V gene is TRBV27, the J gene TRBJ2-1, with TRBD2 matching 8 bases. Looked up from germline, CDR1 is MNHEY and CDR2 is SMNVEV (reference sequence). Losses at the gene ends were 5 bases for V and 7 bases for J; bases not matched to a gene: 16. CDR3 size: 17 residues. The CDR3 DNA reads TGTGCCAGCAGTCCTGAGGGACTAGTGTTTTTTCTTAATGAGCAGTTCTTC. Its translation is CASSPEGLVFFLNEQFF.

The CDR3 reads CASSATGGGGTQYF. CDR3 bases: TGTGCCAGCAGTGCCACAGGGGGCGGGGGTACGCAGTATTTT. V is TRBV25-1 and J is TRBJ2-3; 9 nucleotides align to TRBD1. This CDR3 is 14 amino acids long. The V gene's germline CDR1 is MGHDK and CDR2 SYGVNS. J lost 8 bases, V lost 4 bases, and 7 bases had no gene match.

This rearrangement joins TRBV1 to TRBJ2-1; the table gives TRBD1 as D, unverified against the DNA. TRBV1 is assigned pseudogene status. The CDR3 totals 16 residues. CDR3 residues: CTSSLTAHSNYSEQFF. The CDR3 nucleotides read TGCACCAGCTCCCTGACAGCCCATTCTAACTACAGTGAGCAGTTCTTC.

CDR3 sequence reads: CAMGLDSGRADTQYF. The CDR3 DNA reads as TGTGCCATGGGGTTGGATAGCGGGAGGGCTGATACGCAGTATTTT. The chain combines TRBV10-3 with TRBJ2-3, with 11 bases lining up with TRBD2. Germline CDR1 is ENHRY and CDR2 is SYGVKD. V lost 9 bases to trimming and J lost 6 bases; unmatched junction nucleotides: 11. This CDR3 region has 15 residues.

This clone was seen a handful of times. The rearrangement joins TRBV7-8 to TRBJ1-4, with D perhaps matching TRBD1 (6 bases). The CDR3 is 14 residues long. Germline loops: CDR1 SGHVS, CDR2 FQNEAQ. V lost 1 base and J lost 8, with 11 bases in between. CDR3 protein: CASSLGGAREKLFF. CDR3 bases: TGTGCCAGCAGCTTAGGGGGGGCTAGGGAAAAACTGTTTTTT.

The V call is TRBV30, the J call TRBJ2-2; D is uncertain. Germline CDR1 and CDR2: GTSNPN and SVGIG (reference sequence). CDR3 length: 14 amino acids. The V and J ends lost 1 base and 5 bases respectively, with 11 bases between them. The CDR3 DNA sequence: TGTGCCTGGAGTGCCCATGGTGGGACCGGGGAGCTGTTTTTT. This gives the protein CAWSAHGGTGELFF. Full variable domain (rest looked up from reference TRBV30 and TRBJ2-2): SQTIHQWPATLVQPVGSPLSLECTVEGTSNPNLYWYRQAAGRGLQLLFYSVGIGQISSEVPQNLSASRPQDRQFILSSKKLLLSDSGFYLCAWSAHGGTGELFFGEGSRLTVL.

The genes are TRBV4-1 and TRBJ2-7; D perhaps matches TRBD2 (5 bases). In germline, CDR1 is MGHRA, CDR2 YSYEKL. The CDR3 extends over 18 amino acids. V lost 1 base and J 3 bases, leaving 22 bases between the germline ends. The CDR3 reads CASSQGRTSPETNYEQYF. The CDR3 coding sequence is TGCGCCAGCAGCCAAGGCCGAACTAGTCCCGAGACCAACTACGAGCAGTACTTC.

The chain recombines TRBV5-1 with TRBJ2-2; D is ambiguous. Germline V gene lookup returns CDR1 SGHRS and CDR2 YFSETQ. The CDR3 consists of 17 residues. V shed 6 bases and J shed 4 bases, with 22 bases lying between them. CDR3: CASTLKYSESITGELFF. CDR3 sequence (DNA): TGCGCCAGCACCCTTAAATATTCGGAGTCGATCACCGGGGAGCTGTTTTTT.

V usage is TRBV6-5 and J usage is TRBJ2-7; TRBD2 aligns across 10 bases. Per germline, CDR1 MNHEY and CDR2 SVGAGI. The V segment lost 6 bases and the J segment 5 bases; nucleotides outside the gene matches: 10. The CDR3 runs to 15 residues. CDR3 DNA sequence: TGTGCCAGCAGCAAGCTAGCGGGAGTCCCCAACGAGCAGTACTTC. This translates into CASSKLAGVPNEQYF.

Comments on this clone: This sample also contains other DNA sequences that code for the same CDR3. V gene TRBV6-5 combines with J gene TRBJ2-7; maybe TRBD1 (6 bases). CDR3 length: 14 amino acids. V was shortened by 2 bases and J by 1 base, with 9 bases between the two germline ends. Germline loops: CDR1 MNHEY, CDR2 SVGAGI. The CDR3 here is CASSYGTPSYEQYF. The CDR3 DNA reads as TGTGCCAGCAGTTACGGGACACCATCCTACGAGCAGTACTTC.

The chain carries TRBV2 and TRBJ2-1; D is uncertain. Germline CDR1 and CDR2: SNHLY and FYNNEI. The germline V and J ends were trimmed by 3 bases and 0 bases, with 9 bases remaining between them. This CDR3 has 15 amino acids. The DNA for the CDR3 is TGTGCCAGCAGTGAGGGCTTCTCCTCCTACAATGAGCAGTTCTTC. Amino acid sequence: CASSEGFSSYNEQFF.

This clone came up a few times. The chain joins TRBV10-2 to TRBJ2-7; TRBD1 might be the D (6 bases). CDR1 is WSHSY, CDR2 SAAADI, per germline. Between the trimmed V and J ends, which lost 6 bases and 0 bases, there was a span of 12 bases. The CDR3 is 14 residues long. The CDR3 here is CASRPKGDSYEQYF. The CDR3 region has the DNA TGCGCCAGCAGACCCAAGGGGGACTCCTACGAGCAGTACTTC.

Concerning this clone itself: Other DNA sequences within the sample encode an identical CDR3. The rearrangement uses TRBV5-1 and TRBJ2-3; 7 positions match TRBD1. Germline CDR1 is SGHRS and CDR2 is YFSETQ. Germline trimming cut 4 bases from V and 1 base from J; bases unmatched to any gene: 3. The CDR3 contains 14 residues. The CDR3 bases are TGCGCCAGCAGCCGTCAGGGGGGCACAGATACGCAGTATTTT. Translating it yields CASSRQGGTDTQYF.

The chain employs TRBV29-1 and TRBJ2-3; a weak D match, TRBD1 (6 bases). The CDR3 extends over 16 amino acids. CDR1 is SQVTM and CDR2 is ANQGSEA in the germline V gene. Deletions cut 3 bases from V and 6 bases from J, with 22 bases between. The CDR3 region has the DNA TGCAGCGTTGACGGTCCGGACAGCAACCCCTCTGATACGCAGTATTTT. This codes for CSVDGPDSNPSDTQYF.

This clone was detected a few times. The V call is TRBV28, the J call TRBJ1-2; D is unclear. The germline V gene encodes CDR1 MDHEN and CDR2 SYDVKM. The CDR3 is 15 amino acids. Trimming left V 8 bases short and J 4 bases short, with 20 bases between. The chain's CDR3 is CASFPLVSSFYGYTF. CDR3 coding DNA: TGTGCCAGCTTCCCCTTGGTTTCGAGTTTCTATGGCTACACCTTC.

This clone occurred many times. The chain is built from TRBV7-9 and TRBJ2-7; 8 nucleotides match TRBD1. Germline loops: CDR1 SEHNR, CDR2 FQNEAQ (reference sequence). This CDR3 region has 16 residues. V dropped 5 bases and J dropped 0; count of bases not matched to a gene: 9. CDR3 DNA sequence: TGTGCCAGCAGCGGAGCGGACAGGGCCTTCTCCTACGAGCAGTACTTC. Translated, it gives CASSGADRAFSYEQYF.

V usage is TRBV27 and J usage is TRBJ2-5; perhaps TRBD2 as D (6 bases). The CDR3 covers 17 residues. The germline V and J ends were trimmed by 6 bases and 3 bases, with 23 bases remaining between them. Germline loops: CDR1 MNHEY, CDR2 SMNVEV (reference sequence). The CDR3 here is CASSSGGWGREEETQYF. DNA for the CDR3: TGTGCCAGCAGCTCTGGGGGGTGGGGGAGAGAAGAAGAGACCCAGTACTTC.

V is TRBV11-1 and J is TRBJ2-7; D might be TRBD1 (6 bases). The germline V gene encodes CDR1 SGHAT and CDR2 FQDESV (reference sequence). This CDR3 is built from 15 residues. V dropped 6 bases and J dropped 4 bases, with 19 bases sitting between them. CDR3 loop: CASRTDQGTLYEQYF. The CDR3 coding sequence is TGTGCCAGCAGGACCGACCAGGGGACGTTATACGAGCAGTACTTC.

Here the CDR3 reads CASSLARGNTEAFF. CDR3 bases: TGTGCCAGCAGCTTAGCACGGGGGAACACTGAAGCTTTCTTT. The chain employs TRBV7-6 and TRBJ1-1, with D uncertain. In germline, CDR1 is SGHVS, CDR2 FNYEAQ. The CDR3 totals 14 residues. V was trimmed by 0 bases and J by 1 base, leaving 6 bases between them.

The V and J genes are TRBV28 and TRBJ2-5; the match to TRBD1 covers 7 bases. There are 14 residues in the CDR3. CDR1 MDHEN and CDR2 SYDVKM come from the germline V gene. V lost 4 bases to trimming and J lost 3 bases; unmatched junction nucleotides: 5. The CDR3 here is CASSSNRGEETQYF. The DNA of the CDR3 is TGTGCCAGCAGTTCCAACAGGGGCGAAGAGACCCAGTACTTC.